This T cell receptor beta chain was sequenced for a study of blood T cell repertoires in COVID-19. This CDR3 contains 14 residues. In germline, CDR1 is MDHEN, CDR2 SYDVKM. Losses at the gene ends were 5 bases for V and 8 bases for J; bases not matched to a gene: 8. Here immunoSEQ multiplex PCR was the method, and the copy in TCRdb shows in-frame clones only, minus some. The repertoire holds more than 110,000 clones, with approximately 90% as singletons. The chain has TRBV28 and TRBJ1-4; TRBD1 matches at 7 bases. Source material: peripheral blood. The TCR originated in a man aged 55 to 70 with active or convalescent COVID-19. The CDR3 reads CASSPRQGGEKLFF. CDR3 sequence (DNA): TGTGCCAGCAGTCCAAGACAGGGTGGAGAAAAACTGTTTTTT. Based on the CDR3 plus reference TRBV28 and TRBJ1-4, the full variable domain is DVKVTQSSRYLVKRTGEKVFLECVQDMDHENMFWYRQDPGLGLRLIYFSYDVKMKEKGDIPEGYSVSREKKERFSLILESASTNQTSMYLCASSPRQGGEKLFFGSGTQLSVL.